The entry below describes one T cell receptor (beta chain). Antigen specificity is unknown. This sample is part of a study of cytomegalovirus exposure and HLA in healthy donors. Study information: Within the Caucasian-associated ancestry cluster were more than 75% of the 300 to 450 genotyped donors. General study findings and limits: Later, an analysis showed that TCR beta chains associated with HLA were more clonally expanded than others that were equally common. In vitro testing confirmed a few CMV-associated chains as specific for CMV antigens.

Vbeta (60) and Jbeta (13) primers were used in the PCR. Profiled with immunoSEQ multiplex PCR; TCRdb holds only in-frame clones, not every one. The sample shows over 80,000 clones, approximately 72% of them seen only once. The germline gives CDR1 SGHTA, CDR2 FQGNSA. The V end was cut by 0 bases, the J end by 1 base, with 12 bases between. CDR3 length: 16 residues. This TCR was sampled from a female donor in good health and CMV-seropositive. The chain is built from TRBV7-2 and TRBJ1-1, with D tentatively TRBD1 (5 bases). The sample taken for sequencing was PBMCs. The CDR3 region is CASSLASRQPNTEAFF. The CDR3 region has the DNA TGTGCCAGCAGCTTAGCTTCCCGACAGCCGAACACTGAAGCTTTCTTT.